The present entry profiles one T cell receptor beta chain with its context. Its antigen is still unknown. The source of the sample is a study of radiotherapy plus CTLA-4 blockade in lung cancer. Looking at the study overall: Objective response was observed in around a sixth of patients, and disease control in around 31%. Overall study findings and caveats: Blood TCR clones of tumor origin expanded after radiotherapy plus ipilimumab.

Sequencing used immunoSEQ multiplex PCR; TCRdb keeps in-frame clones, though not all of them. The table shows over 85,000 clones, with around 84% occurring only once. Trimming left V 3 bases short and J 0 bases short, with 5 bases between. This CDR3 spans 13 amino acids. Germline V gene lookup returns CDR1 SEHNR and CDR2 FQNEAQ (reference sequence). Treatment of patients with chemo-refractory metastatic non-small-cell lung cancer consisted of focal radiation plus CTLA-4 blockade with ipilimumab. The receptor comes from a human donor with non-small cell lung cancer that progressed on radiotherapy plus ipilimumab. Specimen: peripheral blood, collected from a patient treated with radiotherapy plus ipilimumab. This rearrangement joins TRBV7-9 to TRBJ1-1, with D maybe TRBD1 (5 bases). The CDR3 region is CASSLDMNTEAFF. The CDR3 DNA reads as TGTGCCAGCAGCTTGGACATGAACACTGAAGCTTTCTTT.